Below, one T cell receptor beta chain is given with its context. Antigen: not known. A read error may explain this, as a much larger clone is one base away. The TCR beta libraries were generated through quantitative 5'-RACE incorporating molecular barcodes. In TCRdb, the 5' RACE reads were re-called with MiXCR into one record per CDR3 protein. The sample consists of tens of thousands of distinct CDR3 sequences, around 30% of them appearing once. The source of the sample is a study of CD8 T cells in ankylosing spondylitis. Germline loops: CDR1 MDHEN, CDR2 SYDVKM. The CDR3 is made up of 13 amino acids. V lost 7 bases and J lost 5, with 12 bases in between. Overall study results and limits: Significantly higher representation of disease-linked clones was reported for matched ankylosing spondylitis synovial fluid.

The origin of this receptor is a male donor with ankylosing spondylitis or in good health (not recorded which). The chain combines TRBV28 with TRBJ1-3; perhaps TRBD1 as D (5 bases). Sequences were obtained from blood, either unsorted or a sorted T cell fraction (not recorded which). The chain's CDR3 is CASTGRFRNTIYF. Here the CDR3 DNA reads TGTGCCAGCACAGGGAGGTTTAGAAACACCATATATTTT.